The 10 T cell receptor beta chains reported below all come from one sample, sequenced in a study of shared clonotypes between healthy human individuals. The method was immunoSEQ multiplex PCR; TCRdb's version includes in-frame clones alone and lacks a portion of them. In the table there are some 1,100,000 clones, 75% to 80% of which are singletons. The sequenced material came from memory CD4+ T cells from PBMCs. Noted subset: CD45RA-negative fraction. These receptors originate from a man aged 18 to 29 in good health. Some clones in this sample may be carry-over from other donors' samples.

V usage is TRBV14 and J usage is TRBJ1-4; D unclear. The germline V and J ends were trimmed by 4 bases and 7 bases, with 16 bases remaining between them. Germline V CDR1 and CDR2: SGHDN, FVKESK. This CDR3 comprises 15 residues. DNA of the CDR3: TGTGCCAGCAGCCCTCGGGGTAGTCCAAGTGAAAAACTGTTTTTT. This sequence encodes CASSPRGSPSEKLFF.

The chain couples TRBV5-1 to TRBJ2-7; D gene unclear. The V gene's germline CDR1 is SGHRS and CDR2 YFSETQ. The CDR3 has 13 residues. Trimming shortened V by 5 bases and J by 3 bases, and 12 bases separated the two germline ends. This CDR3 reads CASRRGIGYEQYF. The CDR3 region has the DNA TGCGCCAGCAGAAGAGGTATCGGCTACGAGCAGTACTTC.

The chain combines TRBV5-4 with TRBJ2-3; 11 bases match TRBD1. V was pared by 4 bases and J by 4 bases, with 8 bases of the junction left unmatched. This CDR3 is 16 amino acids long. CDR1 is SGHNT and CDR2 is YYREEE in the germline V gene (reference sequence). CDR3 in DNA: TGTGCCAGCAGCAAAAGGACAGGGGGCGTCGCAGATACGCAGTATTTT. The encoded protein is CASSKRTGGVADTQYF. The full variable domain, completed using reference TRBV5-4 and TRBJ2-3, is ETGVTQSPTHLIKTRGQQVTLRCSSQSGHNTVSWYQQALGQGPQFIFQYYREEENGRGNFPPRFSGLQFPNYSSELNVNALELDDSALYLCASSKRTGGVADTQYFGPGTRLTVL.

This clone has only one observation. The CDR3, as DNA: TGTGCCAGCAGCCCAGGTGCTGCGAGCTCCTACGAGCAGTACTTC. It encodes CASSPGAASSYEQYF. This chain joins TRBV7-8 and TRBJ2-7, with D unresolved. Germline V CDR1 and CDR2: SGHVS, FQNEAQ. V lost 5 bases, J lost 0 bases, and 14 bases lay in between. CDR3 size: 15 residues.

The chain is built from TRBV18 and TRBJ2-1; D unclear. Between the trimmed V and J ends, which lost 1 base and 5 bases, there was a span of 9 bases. Germline assignment: CDR1 KGHSH and CDR2 LQKENI. The CDR3 runs 14 residues. CDR3 nucleotide sequence: TGTGCCAGCTCACCACGAACCAAGGACAATGAGCAGTTCTTC. Residues: CASSPRTKDNEQFF.

The chain combines TRBV4-3 with TRBJ2-2, with 9 bases identical to TRBD2. Germline loops: CDR1 LGHNA, CDR2 YSLEER. This CDR3 is built from 18 residues. V lost 0 bases and J lost 4; bases outside the gene matches: 9. The CDR3: CASSQEATGTSRTGELFF. The CDR3 bases are TGCGCCAGCAGCCAAGAGGCCACCGGGACTAGCCGCACCGGGGAGCTGTTTTTT.

The rearrangement links TRBV11-3 to TRBJ2-3; 14 bases map to TRBD2. Per the germline V gene, CDR1 is SGHNT and CDR2 is YENEEA. This CDR3 is 14 amino acids long. V lost 5 bases and J lost 10; bases outside the gene matches: 5. CDR3 amino acids: CASSPGLAGEAQYF. CDR3 nucleotide sequence: TGTGCCAGCAGCCCGGGACTAGCGGGAGAGGCGCAGTATTTT.

The table lists this clone with a few counts. The chain couples TRBV5-1 to TRBJ1-1, with TRBD1 as a possible D gene (6 bases). Germline V gene data show CDR1 as SGHRS and CDR2 as YFSETQ. The CDR3 consists of 15 residues. The V and J ends lost 1 base and 2 bases respectively, with 12 bases between them. The CDR3 DNA reads as TGCGCCAGCAGCTTGTCCGGGGGGCAAAACACTGAAGCTTTCTTT. This encodes CASSLSGGQNTEAFF.

This clone was counted a few times. The sample contains more than one DNA sequence encoding this CDR3. This chain joins TRBV5-1 and TRBJ2-6; unclear D gene. Trimming left V 0 bases short and J 0 bases short, with 4 bases between. This CDR3 is built from 15 residues. Germline values: CDR1 SGHRS, CDR2 YFSETQ. Written as DNA, the CDR3 is TGCGCCAGCAGCTTGGAGTCCTCTGGGGCCAACGTCCTGACTTTC. This codes for CASSLESSGANVLTF.

The chain employs TRBV5-6 and TRBJ1-3, with D unclear. V lost 2 bases and J 0 bases, leaving 12 bases between the germline ends. This CDR3 is 16 amino acids long. Germline CDR1 is SGHDT and CDR2 is YYEEEE. The CDR3 coding sequence is TGTGCCAGCAGCTTTTACGAGGACCTCTCTGGAAACACCATATATTTT. This gives the protein CASSFYEDLSGNTIYF.